A single sample gave rise to the 6 T cell receptor beta chains below, sequenced in a study of T-cell memory formation after mild COVID-19. TCRdb called the 5' RACE reads again in MiXCR, with one record for every CDR3 protein. The sample carries about 190,000 distinct CDR3 sequences, 20% to 25% recorded once. Sample: PBMCs or a T cell subset sorted from them (not recorded which). The receptors here all came from an adult woman who had mild COVID-19 (a few samples of this study predate the infection). Cell type and time point are not known.

The chain uses TRBV19 and TRBJ2-3; D remains unclear. Germline CDR1 and CDR2: LNHDA and SQIVND (reference sequence). CDR3 length: 17 residues. With 3 bases removed from V and 5 bases from J, the gap between germline ends came to 21 bases. The CDR3 DNA reads as TGTGCCAGTAGTATCGGCACACAGTTTGCCGGTGGAGATACGCAGTATTTT. Residues: CASSIGTQFAGGDTQYF.

The chain recombines TRBV27 with TRBJ2-2; 7 bases fit TRBD1. Germline CDR1 and CDR2: MNHEY and SMNVEV (reference sequence). V lost 6 bases to trimming and J lost 1 base; unmatched junction nucleotides: 8. CDR3 length: 16 residues. The CDR3 DNA reads TGTGCCAGCAGCCGATCGACAGGGATGAACACCGGGGAGCTGTTTTTT. Its translation is CASSRSTGMNTGELFF.

The chain links TRBV4-1 to TRBJ2-7; no firm D call. The V gene's germline CDR1 is MGHRA and CDR2 YSYEKL. This CDR3 comprises 13 residues. Trimming cost V 0 bases and J 1 base, with 4 bases left between them. CDR3 bases: TGCGCCAGCAGCCAAGATATTTCCTACGAGCAGTACTTC. Amino acid sequence: CASSQDISYEQYF.

The V and J genes are TRBV7-9 and TRBJ1-2, with 9 bases that match TRBD1. The CDR3 is made up of 16 amino acids. The V segment lost 5 bases and the J segment 7 bases; nucleotides outside the gene matches: 14. CDR1 SEHNR and CDR2 FQNEAQ come from the germline V gene (reference sequence). In DNA, the CDR3 is TGTGCCAGCAGCACCGAAAGGACAGGGGAGGCATCTGGCTACACCTTC. Its translation: CASSTERTGEASGYTF.

The chain links TRBV7-9 to TRBJ2-7; D gene ambiguous. The CDR3 extends over 13 amino acids. The germline V gene encodes CDR1 SEHNR and CDR2 FQNEAQ (reference sequence). V lost 3 bases to trimming and J lost 2 bases, with 8 bases between them. In DNA form, the CDR3 reads TGTGCCAGCAGCTTCGGTGGGGCCTACGAGCAGTACTTC. This codes for CASSFGGAYEQYF.

This chain connects TRBV12-3 or TRBV12-4 to TRBJ2-7, with 8 nucleotides matching TRBD1. The CDR3 has 15 amino acids. Trimming cost V 5 bases and J 1 base; bases outside gene matches: 7. The CDR3 here is CASSHRGTLSYEQYF. The CDR3 DNA sequence: TGTGCCAGCAGTCACAGGGGGACCTTATCCTACGAGCAGTACTTC.